This is a list of T cell receptor beta chains from one sample in a study of blood T cells in healthy people across ages. One entry per CDR3 protein results from TCRdb running MiXCR on the 5' RACE reads. The data contain more than 1 million distinct CDR3 sequences, 35% to 50% of them singletons. The sample consisted of blood. The source is an older woman in good health. CDR3s include the opening cysteine and the closing phenylalanine or tryptophan. D genes are given only for firm matches. Size tells how often a clone was seen (once, few, many) or the class of an expanded clone, and some rows leave it out.

NA	TRBV7-8	TRBJ2-7	TRBD2	CASGWLAGPYEQYF	TGTGCCAGCGGGTGGCTAGCGGGACCCTACGAGCAGTACTTC
NA	TRBV27	TRBJ2-7	TRBD1	CASSSRRVRGQMSPYEQYF	TGTGCCAGCAGTTCCCGGCGGGTGAGGGGGCAGATGAGCCCCTACGAGCAGTACTTC
once	TRBV5-1	TRBJ2-7	NA	CASSPRRDGTSYEQYF	TGCGCCAGCAGCCCCCGCCGGGACGGAACCTCCTACGAGCAGTACTTC
NA	TRBV10-3	TRBJ2-7	NA	CAISEFKLTGTNEQYF	TGTGCCATCAGTGAGTTCAAGCTCACAGGGACCAATGAGCAGTACTTC
NA	TRBV20-1	TRBJ2-1	NA	CSASYHEQFF	TGCAGTGCTAGTTACCATGAGCAGTTCTTC
NA	TRBV7-2	TRBJ1-3	NA	CASSLGGSSGNTIYF	TGTGCCAGCAGCTTAGGAGGTAGCAGTGGAAACACCATATATTTT
NA	TRBV9	TRBJ1-2	NA	CASSVEVRTNYGYTF	TGTGCCAGCAGCGTAGAGGTCAGGACCAACTATGGCTACACCTTC
many	TRBV11-3	TRBJ2-1	NA	CASSLGAGLRIDSYNEQFF	TGTGCCAGCAGCTTGGGGGCAGGACTAAGAATAGACTCTTACAATGAGCAGTTCTTC
few	TRBV7-2	TRBJ2-5	TRBD2	CASSFTGLAGVQETQYF	TGTGCCAGCAGCTTCACGGGACTAGCGGGGGTACAAGAGACCCAGTACTTC
NA	TRBV4-1	TRBJ2-4	TRBD1	CASSQPGQAIAKNIQYF	TGCGCCAGCAGCCAACCGGGACAGGCTATCGCCAAAAACATTCAGTACTTC
NA	TRBV20-1	TRBJ2-7	NA	CSAPRIADNSYEQYF	TGCAGTGCTCCTAGGATAGCGGACAACTCCTACGAGCAGTACTTC
once	TRBV5-6	TRBJ2-1	TRBD2	CASSWNVGTSSYNEQFF	TGTGCCAGCAGCTGGAATGTCGGGACTAGCAGCTACAATGAGCAGTTCTTC
few	TRBV29-1	TRBJ2-7	NA	CSVEKRELSYEQYF	TGCAGCGTTGAGAAACGGGAGTTGTCCTACGAGCAGTACTTC
NA	TRBV20-1	TRBJ2-7	NA	CSVTDKRYEQYF	TGCAGTGTCACGGACAAGAGATACGAGCAGTACTTC
NA	TRBV5-6	TRBJ2-2	NA	CASSLAGWRGANYPSGELFF	TGTGCCAGCAGCTTGGCCGGTTGGCGAGGGGCAAACTACCCCAGCGGGGAGCTGTTTTTT
many	TRBV5-6	TRBJ2-1	TRBD1	CASSSRTGAYNEQFF	TGTGCCAGCAGCTCCCGGACAGGGGCCTACAATGAGCAGTTCTTC
NA	TRBV27	TRBJ2-2	NA	CASGRSFGELFF	TGTGCCAGCGGACGGTCGTTTGGGGAGCTGTTTTTT
few	TRBV5-8	TRBJ2-7	TRBD1	CASSPGTGLFPEQYF	TGTGCCAGCAGTCCCGGGACAGGGCTGTTCCCCGAGCAGTACTTC
NA	TRBV9	TRBJ2-4	NA	CASSTSRLQDIQYF	TGTGCCAGCAGCACCTCCCGGCTCCAAGACATTCAGTACTTC
NA	TRBV6-5	TRBJ2-1	TRBD2	CASSYFPGLAGGEQFF	TGTGCCAGCAGTTACTTTCCGGGACTAGCGGGAGGTGAGCAGTTCTTC
NA	TRBV10-3	TRBJ2-7	TRBD2	CAVSPGLVSYEQYF	TGTGCCGTCAGTCCGGGACTAGTTTCCTACGAGCAGTACTTC
many	TRBV9	TRBJ2-3	NA	CASSRSPRLSTDTQYF	TGTGCCAGCAGTCGTAGTCCCAGGCTGAGCACAGATACGCAGTATTTT
many	TRBV27	TRBJ2-1	NA	CASSAQRNEQFF	TGTGCCAGCAGTGCCCAGAGGAATGAGCAGTTCTTC
NA	TRBV12-3/TRBV12-4	TRBJ2-5	TRBD2	CASRLRGTSGKETQYF	TGTGCCAGCAGACTTCGTGGGACTAGCGGGAAAGAGACCCAGTACTTC
NA	TRBV5-1	TRBJ2-1	TRBD2	CASSPRTSGTANEQFF	TGCGCCAGCAGCCCAAGGACTAGCGGGACCGCTAATGAGCAGTTCTTC
few	TRBV7-9	TRBJ2-1	NA	CASSFWREHDNEQFF	TGTGCCAGCAGCTTCTGGCGGGAACACGATAATGAGCAGTTCTTC
NA	TRBV6-5	TRBJ2-7	TRBD1	CASSYSAPGTGSYNEQYF	TGTGCCAGTAGTTACTCGGCGCCCGGGACAGGATCCTACAATGAGCAGTACTTC
NA	TRBV4-2	TRBJ2-3	TRBD2	CASSQPGTSGSTDTQYF	TGTGCCAGCAGCCAACCCGGGACTAGCGGGAGCACAGATACGCAGTATTTT
once	TRBV10-3	TRBJ1-1	TRBD1	CAISEPGTGGMRNTEAFF	TGTGCCATCAGTGAGCCCGGCACAGGGGGCATGAGGAACACTGAAGCTTTCTTT
NA	TRBV30	TRBJ1-4	NA	CAWRQRGGGTNEKLFF	TGTGCCTGGAGGCAACGCGGCGGGGGAACTAATGAAAAACTGTTTTTT
NA	TRBV25-1	TRBJ1-4	NA	CASSERGKGEKLFF	TGTGCCAGCAGTGAAAGGGGGAAGGGTGAAAAACTGTTTTTT
few	TRBV14	TRBJ2-5	NA	CASSQPARQETQYF	TGTGCCAGCAGCCAACCAGCGCGCCAAGAGACCCAGTACTTC
NA	TRBV29-1	TRBJ2-1	TRBD2	CSVDPSGRSYNEQFF	TGCAGCGTTGATCCTAGCGGGAGATCGTACAATGAGCAGTTCTTC
NA	TRBV7-2	TRBJ1-2	TRBD1	CASWNRGLGYGYTF	TGTGCCAGCTGGAACAGGGGGCTGGGCTATGGCTACACCTTC
NA	TRBV27	TRBJ2-5	NA	CASSYGFSGETQYF	TGTGCCAGCAGCTATGGGTTCTCCGGGGAGACCCAGTACTTC
NA	TRBV20-1	TRBJ2-2	NA	CSAPATGPGELFF	TGCAGTGCCCCCGCAACAGGGCCCGGGGAGCTGTTTTTT
NA	TRBV27	TRBJ2-1	TRBD2	CASSLWTGGSYNEQFF	TGTGCCAGCAGTTTATGGACGGGAGGCTCCTACAATGAGCAGTTCTTC
many	TRBV20-1	TRBJ1-2	TRBD1	CSARRPGQNYGYTF	TGCAGTGCTAGACGGCCGGGACAGAACTATGGCTACACCTTC
NA	TRBV20-1	TRBJ2-7	NA	CSARREGQYEQYF	TGCAGTGCCCGGAGGGAAGGGCAATACGAGCAGTACTTC
NA	TRBV28	TRBJ2-5	NA	CASNFATLPETQYF	TGTGCCAGCAATTTTGCTACCTTACCCGAGACCCAGTACTTC
few	TRBV4-1	TRBJ1-4	NA	CASSQRAWEKLFF	TGCGCCAGCAGCCAGAGGGCTTGGGAAAAACTGTTTTTT
NA	TRBV5-1	TRBJ2-1	TRBD2	CASSLGLAGARSYNEQFF	TGCGCCAGCAGCTTGGGACTAGCGGGAGCCCGTTCCTACAATGAGCAGTTCTTC
NA	TRBV15	TRBJ1-5	NA	CATSRQGYNQPQHF	TGTGCCACCAGCAGACAGGGGTACAATCAGCCCCAGCATTTT
NA	TRBV7-9	TRBJ2-5	NA	CASSFPAAGTTQYF	TGTGCCAGCAGTTTTCCGGCGGCAGGAACGACCCAGTACTTC
NA	TRBV20-1	TRBJ1-2	NA	CSARDPGGYTF	TGCAGTGCTAGGGATCCAGGCGGGTACACCTTC
few	TRBV4-2	TRBJ2-3	TRBD2	CASSQSPSGGLSDTQYF	TGTGCCAGCAGCCAAAGCCCTAGCGGCGGTTTATCAGATACGCAGTATTTT
many	TRBV6-2/TRBV6-3	TRBJ2-5	TRBD1	CASNQGQSQETQYF	TGTGCCAGCAATCAGGGACAGTCCCAAGAGACCCAGTACTTC
few	TRBV29-1	TRBJ1-1	NA	CSAGRGRGTEAFF	TGCAGCGCAGGGCGGGGGCGCGGGACTGAAGCTTTCTTT
few	TRBV28	TRBJ2-3	NA	CASRTWDQSNTDTQYF	TGTGCCAGCAGAACCTGGGACCAATCAAACACAGATACGCAGTATTTT
NA	TRBV12-3/TRBV12-4	TRBJ2-7	TRBD1	CASSPGQGVHNEQYF	TGTGCCAGCAGTCCGGGACAGGGGGTTCACAATGAGCAGTACTTC
NA	TRBV30	TRBJ2-3	TRBD2	CACRFPGLATDTQYF	TGTGCCTGCCGCTTTCCGGGACTAGCCACAGATACGCAGTATTTT
NA	TRBV11-1	TRBJ1-2	NA	CASSLSRWAVDGYTF	TGTGCCAGCAGCCTTAGTCGGTGGGCAGTGGATGGCTACACCTTC
few	TRBV7-2	TRBJ1-2	NA	CASSSRSWGYTF	TGTGCCAGCAGCTCACGGTCATGGGGCTACACCTTC
NA	TRBV20-1	TRBJ2-3	TRBD2	CSASRSGRIDTQYF	TGCAGTGCTAGTCGAAGCGGGAGGATAGATACGCAGTATTTT
NA	TRBV6-5	TRBJ2-1	TRBD1	CASKRTGPANEQFF	TGTGCCAGCAAACGGACAGGGCCGGCAAATGAGCAGTTCTTC
NA	TRBV7-9	TRBJ2-3	TRBD2	CTSSLLGLASTDTQYF	TGTACCAGCAGCTTACTGGGACTAGCAAGCACAGATACGCAGTATTTT
NA	TRBV15	TRBJ1-5	TRBD1	CATSEDRGNQPQHF	TGTGCCACCAGCGAGGACAGGGGAAATCAGCCCCAGCATTTT
NA	TRBV6-5	TRBJ2-3	NA	CASQDSTDTQYF	TGTGCCAGCCAGGACAGTACAGATACGCAGTATTTT
NA	TRBV28	TRBJ2-2	TRBD1	CASSFNRGTGELFF	TGTGCCAGCAGTTTTAACAGGGGCACCGGGGAGCTGTTTTTT
NA	TRBV19	TRBJ2-1	NA	CASGWATSYNERFF	TGTGCCAGTGGATGGGCGACCTCCTACAATGAGCGGTTCTTC